Listed here is a single TCR beta chain. Its cognate antigen is unknown. This record belongs to a study of OX40 agonist ivuxolimab in advanced cancers. Overall study: Patients received the agonistic anti-OX40 (CD134) antibody ivuxolimab.

TCRdb keeps only in-frame clones here, not all; method: immunoSEQ multiplex PCR. The repertoire holds around 55,000 clones, with 86% as singletons. The length of the CDR3 is 13 residues. Germline lookup yields CDR1 WNHNN and CDR2 SYGVQD (reference sequence). Trimming cost V 6 bases and J 7 bases, with 13 bases left between them. Whole-study results and caveats: With doses of 0.1-3.0 mg/kg, partial responders showed among the lowest clonal expansion. The study found that CD8+ T cells averaged more expanded clones than CD4+.

The starting material was CD4+ or CD8+ T cells sorted from blood, obtained in a trial of the OX40 agonist ivuxolimab. The rearrangement links TRBV10-1 to TRBJ2-4; D unresolved. This sequence originates from an adult with an advanced solid tumor such as melanoma, head and neck, liver or kidney cancer. The CDR3 sequence: CASSSGLINIQYF. The DNA for the CDR3 is TGCGCCAGCAGCAGTGGGTTGATCAACATTCAGTACTTC.